The 23 T cell receptor beta chains given below trace back to one sample, sequenced in a study of blood T cell repertoires in COVID-19 (dated by TCRdb to about 2020). Libraries were prepared through the immunoSEQ multiplex PCR assay. TCRdb limited this immuneACCESS table to in-frame rearrangements with V and J called. A share of clones is missing; checked studies link under half to unresolved V genes, and the rest is unexplained. The sample has around 25,000 clones on record, over 70% of them singletons. Roughly 23% of the sample lies in the top ten. Sequencing was performed on peripheral blood. These receptors were obtained from a human donor with active COVID-19. The donor label of this sample is uncertain.

V is TRBV6-1 and J is TRBJ1-2; D is possibly TRBD1 (5 bases). The CDR3 is 16 amino acids. Germline CDR1 is MNHNS and CDR2 is SASEGT. Between the trimmed V and J ends, which lost 4 bases and 2 bases, there was a span of 17 bases. The CDR3 loop reads CASSAHLTEVNYGYTF. The CDR3 coding sequence is TGTGCCAGCAGTGCCCACCTGACAGAAGTCAACTATGGCTACACCTTC.

This clone has just a few counts. This chain uses TRBV3-1 (or the pseudogene TRBV3-2) with TRBJ1-4; 8 nucleotides align to TRBD1. CDR1 LGHDT and CDR2 YNNKEL come from the germline V gene (reference sequence). V was clipped by 2 bases and J by 3 bases; unmatched bases: 2. This CDR3 is built from 15 residues. CDR3 DNA: TGTGCCAGCAGCCAATGGACAGGGTCTAATGAAAAACTGTTTTTT. Its protein product is CASSQWTGSNEKLFF.

The chain combines TRBV19 with TRBJ2-7, with 13 nucleotides matching TRBD2. There are 17 residues in the CDR3. In germline, CDR1 is LNHDA, CDR2 SQIVND (reference sequence). V trimming: 5 bases; J trimming: 3 bases; junction bases outside the gene matches: 10. As DNA, the CDR3 is TGTGCCAGTAGTCCTCCGGGACTAGCGGGGCTGATCTACGAGCAGTACTTC. Protein sequence: CASSPPGLAGLIYEQYF.

This clone showed up just once. This chain joins TRBV5-5 and TRBJ2-7; D may be TRBD2 (6 bases). Germline assignment: CDR1 SGHKS and CDR2 YYEKEE (reference sequence). Between the trimmed V and J ends, which lost 0 bases and 7 bases, there was a span of 14 bases. CDR3 length: 14 residues. The CDR3 DNA follows: TGTGCCAGCAGCTTGGGTCCCCGGACTACTGAGCAGTACTTC. It codes for CASSLGPRTTEQYF.

This clone occurred a few times. The gene calls are TRBV11-2 and TRBJ2-2; possibly TRBD2 for D (5 bases). V lost 3 bases and J 7 bases, leaving 15 bases between the germline ends. The CDR3 loop spans 15 amino acids. Germline CDR1 reads SGHAT; CDR2 reads FQNNGV. CDR3 nucleotides: TGTGCCAGCAGCTTTTTCATCCGGCGGGTCGGGGAGCTGTTTTTT. Protein sequence: CASSFFIRRVGELFF.

The chain recombines TRBV19 with TRBJ1-4; 11 bases are shared with TRBD1. The CDR3 is 14 amino acids. Germline V gene sequence: CDR1 LNHDA, CDR2 SQIVND (reference sequence). V was pared by 5 bases and J by 6 bases, with 2 bases of the junction left unmatched. DNA for the CDR3: TGTGCCAGTAGTGCGGACAGGGGGCATGAAAAACTGTTTTTT. It translates to CASSADRGHEKLFF.

This rearrangement joins TRBV19 to TRBJ2-6; TRBD1 might be the D (5 bases). Germline values: CDR1 LNHDA, CDR2 SQIVND (reference sequence). The CDR3 loop spans 15 amino acids. V was pared by 3 bases and J by 6 bases, with 12 bases between. The CDR3 spells CASSMQGYEANVLTF. The DNA of the CDR3 is TGTGCCAGTAGTATGCAGGGCTATGAGGCCAACGTCCTGACTTTC.

The chain has TRBV6-5 and TRBJ2-1; 7 bases align to TRBD1. The CDR3 extends over 11 amino acids. Germline V CDR1 and CDR2: MNHEY, SVGAGI. Trimming took 6 bases from V and 10 from J; bases not matched to a gene: 3. CDR3 nucleotides: TGTGCCAGCAGCAACAGGGGAGAGCAGTTCTTC. It translates to CASSNRGEQFF.

The rearrangement joins TRBV12-3 or TRBV12-4 to TRBJ1-3; D unresolved. V gave up 3 bases and J gave up 4 bases, with 4 bases separating them. The CDR3 consists of 12 residues. The CDR3 bases are TGTGCCAGCAGTTTGACAGGAAACACCATATATTTT. Encoded protein: CASSLTGNTIYF.

Written as DNA, the CDR3 is TGTGCCAGCAGTGTCGGCGGGACTGAAGCTTTCTTT. Its protein product is CASSVGGTEAFF. The rearrangement uses TRBV27 and TRBJ1-1; D remains ambiguous. Trimming took off 5 bases at V and 5 bases at J, with 9 bases between the two ends. Germline CDR1 MNHEY, CDR2 SMNVEV (reference sequence). The CDR3 has 12 amino acids.

The genes are TRBV19 and TRBJ2-1, with D hard to call. The CDR3 covers 17 residues. Germline loops: CDR1 LNHDA, CDR2 SQIVND (reference sequence). Trimming shortened V by 3 bases and J by 0 bases, and 15 bases separated the two germline ends. The CDR3 sequence is CASSIGSSGNSYNEQFF. The CDR3 DNA reads TGTGCCAGTAGTATCGGTTCGTCGGGTAACTCCTACAATGAGCAGTTCTTC. The full variable domain, with the rest looked up from reference TRBV19 and TRBJ2-1, is DGGITQSPKYLFRKEGQNVTLSCEQNLNHDAMYWYRQDPGQGLRLIYYSQIVNDFQKGDIAEGYSVSREKKESFPLTVTSAQKNPTAFYLCASSIGSSGNSYNEQFFGPGTRLTVL.

V gene TRBV29-1 combines with J gene TRBJ2-3, with unresolved D. The ends were cut back, 0 bases at V and 6 bases at J, with 10 bases in the middle. CDR1 and CDR2 from the germline V gene are SQVTM and ANQGSEA. This CDR3 is 13 amino acids long. Here the CDR3 reads CSVEDLLSDTQYF. CDR3 DNA: TGCAGCGTTGAAGATCTTCTGTCGGATACGCAGTATTTT.

The CDR3 reads CASSLGLAGPGPDTQYF. The CDR3 DNA reads as TGTGCCAGCAGCTTGGGACTAGCGGGCCCCGGGCCAGATACGCAGTATTTT. The chain uses TRBV5-6 and TRBJ2-3; 10 bases map to TRBD2. The CDR3 has 17 amino acids. The V gene's germline CDR1 is SGHDT and CDR2 YYEEEE. V lost 0 bases to trimming and J lost 4 bases; unmatched junction nucleotides: 8.

The genes are TRBV28 and TRBJ1-3; 7 nucleotides match TRBD1. Germline-derived CDR1 and CDR2 are MDHEN and SYDVKM. The V and J ends lost 5 bases and 3 bases, in that order; junction bases with no gene match: 10. The CDR3 contains 16 residues. CDR3 region: CASSETGIGSGNTIYF. The CDR3 DNA reads as TGTGCCAGCAGTGAGACAGGGATCGGTAGTGGAAACACCATATATTTT. Full variable domain (remainder filled in from reference TRBV28 and TRBJ1-3): DVKVTQSSRYLVKRTGEKVFLECVQDMDHENMFWYRQDPGLGLRLIYFSYDVKMKEKGDIPEGYSVSREKKERFSLILESASTNQTSMYLCASSETGIGSGNTIYFGEGSWLTVV.

This rearrangement joins TRBV4-2 to TRBJ2-5; 8 bases align to TRBD2. Germline trimming cut 3 bases from V and 5 bases from J; bases unmatched to any gene: 11. The CDR3 is 16 amino acids. Per the germline V gene, CDR1 is LGHNA and CDR2 is YNFKEQ. The CDR3, as DNA: TGTGCCAGCAGCCATTCCAGTGGGACTAGGGACGAGACCCAGTACTTC. Amino acids: CASSHSSGTRDETQYF.

The rearrangement joins TRBV6-1 to TRBJ1-5; no firm D call. The CDR3 loop spans 13 amino acids. Germline values: CDR1 MNHNS, CDR2 SASEGT. With 2 bases removed from V and 1 base from J, the gap between germline ends came to 3 bases. This CDR3 is CASSELSNQPQHF. In DNA form, the CDR3 reads TGTGCCAGCAGTGAACTCAGCAATCAGCCCCAGCATTTT.

The chain is built from TRBV6-1 and TRBJ2-7, with D tentatively TRBD2 (6 bases). V lost 0 bases and J lost 5, with 11 bases in between. Germline V CDR1 and CDR2: MNHNS, SASEGT. The length of the CDR3 is 14 residues. CDR3 coding DNA: TGTGCCAGCAGTGAAGCGCTTCGGGAGAACGAGCAGTACTTC. Translating it yields CASSEALRENEQYF.

The chain has TRBV9 and TRBJ2-2, with D tentatively TRBD2 (6 bases). Germline CDR1 SGDLS, CDR2 YYNGEE. The CDR3 length is 16 residues. The V end lost 0 bases, the J end lost 5 bases, and 14 bases lay between the germline ends. Here the CDR3 reads CASSVVASARTGELFF. The CDR3 DNA reads TGTGCCAGCAGCGTAGTCGCTAGCGCCCGAACCGGGGAGCTGTTTTTT.

V and J are TRBV7-9 and TRBJ2-7; 8 bases fit TRBD2. The CDR3 consists of 15 residues. With V trimmed by 1 base and J by 2 bases, 4 bases remained unmatched. Germline V gene sequence: CDR1 SEHNR, CDR2 FQNEAQ (reference sequence). In DNA form, the CDR3 reads TGTGCCAGCAGCTTAGACGCGGGGGGAACCTACGAGCAGTACTTC. Translation gives CASSLDAGGTYEQYF.

This clone is classed as medium-sized. The rearrangement uses TRBV2 and TRBJ2-7, with 7 nucleotides matching TRBD2. V gave up 5 bases and J gave up 0 bases; unmatched junction bases: 7. The CDR3 extends over 15 amino acids. The germline gives CDR1 SNHLY, CDR2 FYNNEI. The CDR3 sequence: CASSPREAVSYEQYF. CDR3 DNA: TGTGCCAGCAGTCCCCGGGAGGCTGTCTCCTACGAGCAGTACTTC.

This clone has only a few counts. The chain joins TRBV7-8 to TRBJ2-7, with 10 nucleotides matching TRBD1. The CDR3 totals 17 residues. The V and J ends lost 5 bases and 4 bases, in that order; junction bases with no gene match: 14. In germline, CDR1 is SGHVS, CDR2 FQNEAQ. CDR3 nucleotide sequence: TGTGCCAGCAGCAACCGACAGGGGGCACGGCACGGGTACGAGCAGTACTTC. Translating it yields CASSNRQGARHGYEQYF.

The chain's CDR3 is CASRGETGYTEAFF. DNA for the CDR3: TGTGCCAGCCGGGGCGAGACAGGTTACACTGAAGCTTTCTTT. This chain joins TRBV2 and TRBJ1-1, with TRBD1 as a possible D gene (6 bases). Germline V gene sequence: CDR1 SNHLY, CDR2 FYNNEI. The CDR3 spans 14 residues. Trimming cost V 8 bases and J 3 bases, with 16 bases left between them.

V gene TRBV6-5 combines with J gene TRBJ1-5; a weak D match, TRBD1 (6 bases). The V end lost 7 bases, the J end lost 5 bases, and 12 bases lay between the germline ends. Germline V gives CDR1 MNHEY, CDR2 SVGAGI. The CDR3 has 13 residues. The CDR3 DNA reads TGTGCCAGCAAGCCAGGGGCCCATCAGCCCCAGCATTTT. It translates to CASKPGAHQPQHF.